This T cell receptor beta chain was sequenced during a study of blood T cell repertoires in COVID-19. Clones were sequenced by immunoSEQ multiplex PCR, and TCRdb holds only the in-frame ones, with some missing. The table shows 140,000 to 150,000 clones, with 80% occurring only once. Looked up from germline, CDR1 is MNHEY and CDR2 is SMNVEV (reference sequence). Trimming cost V 6 bases and J 4 bases, with 18 bases left between them. CDR3 length: 16 amino acids. The receptor's source is a man in his sixties with active or convalescent COVID-19. V gene TRBV27 combines with J gene TRBJ1-4; D unresolved. Sequencing was carried out using peripheral blood. This chain's CDR3 is CASRPTWAGDNEKLFF. CDR3 sequence (DNA): TGTGCCAGCAGACCCACCTGGGCAGGCGATAATGAAAAACTGTTTTTT.